The entry that follows covers one T cell receptor (beta chain) sequence. No antigen is known for it. Generated by immunoSEQ multiplex PCR, the TCRdb table keeps only in-frame clones and is missing some. Of more than 15,000 clones listed, 75% to 90% are singletons. The entry originates in a study of T cells in localized non-small cell lung cancer. Regarding the study as a whole: Adjacent lung held a median roughly 54 of the top 100 tumor clones. Longer overall survival accompanied higher blood T cell density.

The source of this sequence is a man aged 40 to 70 with stage I lung adenocarcinoma. Specimen: peripheral blood, collected before any cancer treatment.

Here the CDR3 reads CASARDRYTGELFF. The DNA of the CDR3 is TGTGCCAGTGCAAGGGACAGGTATACCGGGGAGCTGTTTTTT. V is TRBV19 and J is TRBJ2-2; TRBD1 agrees at 8 bases. J was trimmed by 5 bases and V by 8 bases; bases with no gene match: 7. Germline V CDR1 and CDR2: LNHDA, SQIVND (reference sequence). The CDR3 covers 14 residues.